Listed below are T cell receptor beta chains from one sample, sequenced in a study of blood T cell repertoires in COVID-19. The data were produced by immunoSEQ multiplex PCR, yet TCRdb's version contains in-frame clones alone and is incomplete. The sample has 60,000 to 65,000 clones; approximately 88% are singletons. Sequencing was done on a sample of peripheral blood. These receptors were obtained from a man aged 60-69 years with COVID-19, enrolled during active disease. Each CDR3 is given with its conserved first and last residue. A D gene is named only where the DNA matches it firmly. Part of the rows lack a size; the others show once, few, many or a class for expanded clones.

clone_size	v_call	j_call	d_call	cdr3_aa	cdr3_nt
-	TRBV6-5	TRBJ2-1	TRBD2	CASYLAGVYNEQFF	TGTGCCAGCTACCTAGCGGGAGTTTACAATGAGCAGTTCTTC
-	TRBV6-5	TRBJ1-2	TRBD1	CASSYNQGENYGYTF	TGTGCCAGCAGTTACAACCAGGGGGAAAACTATGGCTACACCTTC
-	TRBV29-1	TRBJ2-5	TRBD2	CSVPPEGLPQETQYF	TGCAGCGTCCCCCCTGAGGGACTACCCCAAGAGACCCAGTACTTC
-	TRBV30	TRBJ1-5	TRBD1	CAWGTGDQPQHF	TGTGCCTGGGGGACAGGGGATCAGCCCCAGCATTTT
-	TRBV7-2	TRBJ1-6	TRBD1	CASSSDRASYNSPLHF	TGTGCCAGCAGCTCGGACAGGGCTTCCTATAATTCACCCCTCCACTTT
-	TRBV5-1	TRBJ2-3	TRBD2	CASSLAPLAGAVTDTQYF	TGCGCCAGCAGCTTGGCCCCCCTAGCGGGGGCCGTCACAGATACGCAGTATTTT
-	TRBV5-6	TRBJ1-3	-	CASSRAVSSGNTIYF	TGTGCCAGCAGCCGTGCGGTCAGCTCTGGAAACACCATATATTTT
-	TRBV10-3	TRBJ2-5	-	CAIKAREQETQYF	TGTGCCATCAAGGCAAGGGAGCAAGAGACCCAGTACTTC
once	TRBV5-1	TRBJ2-1	TRBD1	CASSLMGQGTGEQFF	TGCGCCAGCAGCTTGATGGGACAGGGAACAGGTGAGCAGTTCTTC
-	TRBV10-2	TRBJ1-5	TRBD1	CASRLGQGDYQPQHF	TGCGCCAGCAGACTAGGACAGGGGGATTATCAGCCCCAGCATTTT
-	TRBV7-3	TRBJ1-4	TRBD1	CASSLWQGTVTNEKLFF	TGTGCCAGCAGCTTATGGCAGGGGACAGTAACTAATGAAAAACTGTTTTTT
-	TRBV6-6	TRBJ2-7	TRBD1	CASSPFSGTGALYEQYF	TGTGCCAGCAGTCCTTTCTCCGGGACAGGGGCCCTCTACGAGCAGTACTTC
-	TRBV6-5	TRBJ2-2	TRBD1	CASRTGTGNTGELFF	TGTGCCAGCAGAACCGGGACAGGGAACACCGGGGAGCTGTTTTTT
-	TRBV5-1	TRBJ1-2	TRBD1	CASSSAGTGTAYGYTF	TGCGCCAGCAGCTCGGCCGGGACAGGGACCGCCTATGGCTACACCTTC
once	TRBV2	TRBJ2-1	TRBD2	CASSALAASLDEQFF	TGTGCCAGCAGTGCACTAGCGGCCAGCCTCGATGAGCAGTTCTTC
-	TRBV9	TRBJ2-3	-	CASSAAPGTGTITDTQYF	TGTGCCAGCAGCGCGGCCCCCGGGACCGGGACAATCACAGATACGCAGTATTTT
-	TRBV7-9	TRBJ2-5	TRBD1	CASSKSTGPETQYF	TGTGCCAGCAGCAAATCGACAGGGCCGGAGACCCAGTACTTC
-	TRBV12-3/TRBV12-4	TRBJ2-5	-	CASSPGFQETQYF	TGTGCCAGCAGTCCGGGATTCCAAGAGACCCAGTACTTC
-	TRBV27	TRBJ2-6	TRBD2	CASILTSGMISGANVLTF	TGTGCCAGCATCCTGACTAGCGGGATGATCTCTGGGGCCAACGTCCTGACTTTC
few	TRBV12-3/TRBV12-4	TRBJ1-1	-	CASSRGGNTEAFF	TGTGCCAGCAGCCGGGGGGGGAACACTGAAGCTTTCTTT
-	TRBV5-1	TRBJ2-3	TRBD2	CASSLASAGGVDTQYF	TGCGCCAGCAGCTTGGCGTCTGCGGGAGGGGTAGATACGCAGTATTTT
-	TRBV2	TRBJ2-2	TRBD2	CASSEGDYFTGELFF	TGTGCCAGCAGTGAAGGGGACTACTTCACCGGGGAGCTGTTTTTT
once	TRBV4-2	TRBJ2-3	TRBD2	CASQRTSGDTDTQYF	TGTGCCAGTCAGCGGACTAGCGGGGACACAGATACGCAGTATTTT
-	TRBV12-3/TRBV12-4	TRBJ1-1	-	CASSRGVNTEAFF	TGTGCCAGCAGCCGGGGGGTGAACACTGAAGCTTTCTTT
-	TRBV25-1	TRBJ1-2	TRBD1	CASSGVGGKAGYTF	TGTGCCAGCAGTGGGGTAGGGGGCAAGGCTGGCTACACCTTC
-	TRBV10-3	TRBJ1-2	-	CAISDSGGSTYGYTF	TGTGCCATCAGTGATTCTGGAGGATCGACCTATGGCTACACCTTC
-	TRBV2	TRBJ2-1	-	CASHTPRYSYNEQFF	TGTGCCAGCCATACGCCGAGGTACTCCTACAATGAGCAGTTCTTC
-	TRBV12-3/TRBV12-4	TRBJ1-2	TRBD1	CASRPGTVDGYTF	TGTGCCAGCAGACCCGGGACAGTTGATGGCTACACCTTC
-	TRBV4-2	TRBJ2-3	TRBD2	CASSQEGGGASTDTQYF	TGTGCCAGCAGCCAAGAAGGCGGGGGGGCAAGCACAGATACGCAGTATTTT
-	TRBV10-3	TRBJ1-5	-	CAISETGWNQPQHF	TGTGCCATCAGTGAAACAGGGTGGAATCAGCCCCAGCATTTT
-	TRBV7-6	TRBJ2-7	TRBD1	CASSLGLTGVDEQYF	TGTGCCAGCAGCTTAGGCCTGACAGGGGTGGACGAGCAGTACTTC
-	TRBV3-1/TRBV3-2	TRBJ2-3	TRBD2	CASSQDLGLAGGNESDTQYF	TGTGCCAGCAGCCAAGATCTGGGACTAGCGGGGGGCAATGAGTCGGATACGCAGTATTTT
-	TRBV9	TRBJ1-6	TRBD1	CASSVAQGQGLSPLHF	TGTGCCAGCAGCGTAGCTCAAGGACAGGGCCTTTCACCCCTCCACTTT
once	TRBV5-1	TRBJ2-7	TRBD2	CASSCAGGDYEQYF	TGCGCCAGCAGCTGCGCGGGGGGGGATTACGAGCAGTACTTC
-	TRBV6-5	TRBJ2-1	-	CASRTPGSDEQFF	TGTGCCAGTAGAACCCCGGGGTCGGATGAGCAGTTCTTC
-	TRBV18	TRBJ2-2	TRBD2	CASSPRAGGNTGELFF	TGTGCCAGCTCACCACGAGCGGGAGGTAACACCGGGGAGCTGTTTTTT
-	TRBV10-2	TRBJ2-7	-	CASSESTGGYRQTPYEQYF	TGCGCCAGCAGTGAGTCGACGGGTGGTTATCGACAGACCCCCTACGAGCAGTACTTC
once	TRBV7-2	TRBJ2-2	TRBD2	CASSPGTSGYTGELFF	TGTGCCAGCAGCCCGGGGACTAGCGGATACACCGGGGAGCTGTTTTTT
-	TRBV2	TRBJ2-1	TRBD1	CASSERDRGSEQFF	TGTGCCAGCAGTGAACGGGACAGGGGGTCTGAGCAGTTCTTC
once	TRBV6-4	TRBJ2-7	TRBD2	CASGVSTSGRYYEQYF	TGTGCCAGCGGGGTTTCGACTAGCGGGAGGTACTACGAGCAGTACTTC
-	TRBV7-2	TRBJ1-1	TRBD1	CASSSQGGSETEAFF	TGTGCCAGCAGCTCCCAGGGGGGCTCCGAGACTGAAGCTTTCTTT
-	TRBV5-1	TRBJ2-1	-	CASSFGGSTYNEQFF	TGCGCCAGCAGCTTTGGCGGATCCACCTACAATGAGCAGTTCTTC
-	TRBV24-1	TRBJ2-3	TRBD1	CATSDLRQGSDTQYF	TGTGCCACCAGTGATTTGCGACAGGGGTCAGATACGCAGTATTTT
-	TRBV11-2	TRBJ2-5	TRBD1	CASSYGQGVWETQYF	TGTGCCAGCAGCTATGGACAGGGGGTGTGGGAGACCCAGTACTTC
few	TRBV5-1	TRBJ1-3	TRBD1	CASSSGQGGSGNTIYF	TGCGCCAGCAGCTCCGGACAGGGGGGATCTGGAAACACCATATATTTT
-	TRBV29-1	TRBJ1-2	TRBD1	CSASAGGYGYTF	TGCAGCGCCTCGGCAGGGGGTTATGGCTACACCTTC